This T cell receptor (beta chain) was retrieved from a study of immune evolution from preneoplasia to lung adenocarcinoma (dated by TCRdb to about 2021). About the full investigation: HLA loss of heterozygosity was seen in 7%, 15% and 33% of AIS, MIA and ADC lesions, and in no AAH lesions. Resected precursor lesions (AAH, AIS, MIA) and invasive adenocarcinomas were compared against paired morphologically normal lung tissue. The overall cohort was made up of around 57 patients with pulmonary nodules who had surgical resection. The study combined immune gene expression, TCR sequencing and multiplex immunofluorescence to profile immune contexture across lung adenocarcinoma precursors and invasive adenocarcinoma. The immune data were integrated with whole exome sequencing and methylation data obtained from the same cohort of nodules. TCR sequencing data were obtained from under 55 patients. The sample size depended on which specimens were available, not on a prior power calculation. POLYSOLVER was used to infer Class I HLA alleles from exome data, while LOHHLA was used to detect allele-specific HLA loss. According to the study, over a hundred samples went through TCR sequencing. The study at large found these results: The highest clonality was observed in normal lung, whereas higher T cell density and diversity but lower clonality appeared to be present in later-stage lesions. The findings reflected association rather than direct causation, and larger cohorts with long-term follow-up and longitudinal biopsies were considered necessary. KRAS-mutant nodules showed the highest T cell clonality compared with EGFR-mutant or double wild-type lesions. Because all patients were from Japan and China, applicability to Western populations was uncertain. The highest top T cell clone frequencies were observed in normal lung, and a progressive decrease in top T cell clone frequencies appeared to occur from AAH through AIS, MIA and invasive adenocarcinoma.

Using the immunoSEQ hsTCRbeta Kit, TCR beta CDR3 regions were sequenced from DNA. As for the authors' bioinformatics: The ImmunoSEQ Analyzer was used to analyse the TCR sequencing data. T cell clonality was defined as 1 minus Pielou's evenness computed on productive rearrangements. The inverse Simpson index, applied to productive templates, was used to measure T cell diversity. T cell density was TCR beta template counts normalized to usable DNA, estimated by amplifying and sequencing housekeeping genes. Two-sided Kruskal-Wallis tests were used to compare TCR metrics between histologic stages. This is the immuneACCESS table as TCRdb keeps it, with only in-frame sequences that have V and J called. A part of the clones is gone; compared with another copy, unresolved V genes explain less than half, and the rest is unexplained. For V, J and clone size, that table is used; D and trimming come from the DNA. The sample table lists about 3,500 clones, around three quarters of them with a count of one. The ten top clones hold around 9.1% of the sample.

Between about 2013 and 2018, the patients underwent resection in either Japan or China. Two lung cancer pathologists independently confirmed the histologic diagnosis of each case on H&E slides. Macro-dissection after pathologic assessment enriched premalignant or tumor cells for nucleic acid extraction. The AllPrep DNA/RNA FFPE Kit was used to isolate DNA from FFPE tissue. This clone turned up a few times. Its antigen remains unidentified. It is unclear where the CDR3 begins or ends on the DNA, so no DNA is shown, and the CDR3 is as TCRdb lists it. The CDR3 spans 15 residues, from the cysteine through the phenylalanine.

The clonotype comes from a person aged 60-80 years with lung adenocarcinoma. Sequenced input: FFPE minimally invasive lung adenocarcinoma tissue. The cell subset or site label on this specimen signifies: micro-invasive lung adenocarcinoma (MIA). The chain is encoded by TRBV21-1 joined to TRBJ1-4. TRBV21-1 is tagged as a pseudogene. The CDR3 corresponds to CASSPVGLGNEKLFF.